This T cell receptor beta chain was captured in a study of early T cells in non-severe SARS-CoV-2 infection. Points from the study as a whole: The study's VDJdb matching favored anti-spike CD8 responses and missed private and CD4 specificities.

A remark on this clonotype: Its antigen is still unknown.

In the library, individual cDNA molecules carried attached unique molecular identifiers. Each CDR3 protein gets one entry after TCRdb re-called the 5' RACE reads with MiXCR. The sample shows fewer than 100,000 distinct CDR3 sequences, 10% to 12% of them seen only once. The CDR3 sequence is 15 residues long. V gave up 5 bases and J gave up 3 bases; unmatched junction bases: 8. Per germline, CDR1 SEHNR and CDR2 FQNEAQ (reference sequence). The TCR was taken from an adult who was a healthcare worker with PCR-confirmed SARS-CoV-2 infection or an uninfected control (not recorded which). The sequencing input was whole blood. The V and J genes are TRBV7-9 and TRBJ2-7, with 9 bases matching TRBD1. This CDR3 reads CASSPRDRVGYEQYF. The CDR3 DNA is TGTGCCAGCAGCCCGCGGGACAGGGTTGGCTACGAGCAGTACTTC.